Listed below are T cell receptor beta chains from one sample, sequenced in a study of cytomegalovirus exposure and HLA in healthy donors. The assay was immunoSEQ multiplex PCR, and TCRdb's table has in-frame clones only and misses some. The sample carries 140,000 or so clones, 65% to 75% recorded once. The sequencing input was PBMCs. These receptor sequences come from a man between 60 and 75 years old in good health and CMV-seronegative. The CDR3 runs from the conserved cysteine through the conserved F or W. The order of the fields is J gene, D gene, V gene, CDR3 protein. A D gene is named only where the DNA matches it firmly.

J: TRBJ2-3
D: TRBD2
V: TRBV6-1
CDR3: CASDLAGARDTQYF

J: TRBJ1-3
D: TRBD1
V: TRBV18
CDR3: CASSLDRSSGNTIYF

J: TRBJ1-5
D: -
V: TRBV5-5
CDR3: CASSLWSNQPQHF

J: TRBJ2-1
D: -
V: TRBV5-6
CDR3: CASSLGWSLNEQFF

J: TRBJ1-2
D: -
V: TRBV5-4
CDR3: CASSFQGVGGYTF

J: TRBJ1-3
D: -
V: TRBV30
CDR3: CAWSPGDYSGNTIYF

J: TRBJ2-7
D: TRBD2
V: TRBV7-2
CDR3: CASSGASGVTSTSYEQYF

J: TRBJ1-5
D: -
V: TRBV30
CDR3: CAWSSGPGVDQPQHF

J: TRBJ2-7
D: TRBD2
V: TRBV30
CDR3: CAWSVRSSGTMREQYF

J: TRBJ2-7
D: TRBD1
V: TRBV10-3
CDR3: CAISEGGQGAYEQYF

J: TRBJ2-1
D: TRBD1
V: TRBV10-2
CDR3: CASSEYGTGENDEQFF